Below, 25 T cell receptor beta chains from the same sample are listed, as sequenced in a study of blood T cell repertoires in COVID-19. Sequenced by immunoSEQ multiplex PCR; TCRdb stores in-frame clones only, minus some. The repertoire holds about 290,000 clones, with 89% as singletons. Sequenced material: PBMCs or T cells enriched from blood (not recorded which). Receptors originate from a woman aged 40 to 55 who had recovered from COVID-19.

This chain connects TRBV19 to TRBJ1-4; D uncertain. CDR1 is LNHDA, CDR2 SQIVND, per germline (reference sequence). The CDR3 is 15 residues long. Trimming left V 2 bases short and J 0 bases short, with 7 bases between. The DNA for the CDR3 is TGTGCCAGTAGTATATCGGGGACAACTAATGAAAAACTGTTTTTT. Protein: CASSISGTTNEKLFF. Full variable domain (outside the CDR3, taken from reference TRBV19 and TRBJ1-4): DGGITQSPKYLFRKEGQNVTLSCEQNLNHDAMYWYRQDPGQGLRLIYYSQIVNDFQKGDIAEGYSVSREKKESFPLTVTSAQKNPTAFYLCASSISGTTNEKLFFGSGTQLSVL.

The genes are TRBV5-1 and TRBJ2-2; maybe TRBD2 (6 bases). Looked up from germline, CDR1 is SGHRS and CDR2 is YFSETQ. The CDR3 covers 16 residues. V lost 0 bases and J lost 2, with 11 bases in between. The CDR3 is CASSLAPSANTGELFF. The CDR3 nucleotides are TGCGCCAGCAGCTTGGCCCCTAGCGCTAACACCGGGGAGCTGTTTTTT.

The chain couples TRBV12-3 or TRBV12-4 to TRBJ1-2, with D perhaps TRBD1 (6 bases). The CDR3 is made up of 13 amino acids. Trimming removed 5 bases at V and 2 bases at J, with 9 bases between. CDR3 region: CASSPGVNYGYTF. The CDR3 DNA reads TGTGCCAGCAGTCCAGGGGTAAACTATGGCTACACCTTC.

This chain uses TRBV29-1 with TRBJ1-1, with D maybe TRBD1 (6 bases). This CDR3 is built from 12 residues. From germline, CDR1 is SQVTM and CDR2 ANQGSEA. V gave up 8 bases and J gave up 2 bases, with 12 bases separating them. This chain's CDR3 is CSIRQVNTEAFF. The CDR3 DNA follows: TGCAGCATAAGACAGGTTAACACTGAAGCTTTCTTT.

This rearrangement joins TRBV5-1 to TRBJ2-5; the D is unclear. CDR3 size: 13 residues. V was shortened by 5 bases and J by 5 bases, with 13 bases between the two germline ends. Germline V CDR1 and CDR2: SGHRS, YFSETQ. The CDR3 DNA reads as TGCGCCAGCAGGCTCGCTGCCCAGGAGACCCAGTACTTC. Amino acid sequence: CASRLAAQETQYF.

The chain links TRBV5-6 to TRBJ1-6, with 7 positions matching TRBD1. CDR3 size: 15 residues. Germline V CDR1 and CDR2: SGHDT, YYEEEE. The V segment lost 6 bases and the J segment 9 bases; nucleotides outside the gene matches: 12. CDR3 region: CASTLIGTASSPLHF. The CDR3 DNA reads as TGTGCCAGCACCCTCATCGGGACAGCAAGTTCACCCCTCCACTTT.

The V and J genes are TRBV5-8 and TRBJ2-3; a weak D match, TRBD2 (6 bases). Per the germline V gene, CDR1 is SGHTS and CDR2 is YDEGEE. The V end lost 4 bases, the J end lost 11 bases, and 14 bases lay between the germline ends. This CDR3 has 12 residues. The CDR3 is CASSPRTNWQYF. CDR3 nucleotide sequence: TGTGCCAGCAGCCCCCGGACTAATTGGCAGTATTTT.

The chain's CDR3 is CASSLGHGLAGYTF. CDR3 coding DNA: TGTGCCAGCAGCCTGGGACACGGTCTCGCAGGCTACACCTTC. V and J are TRBV14 and TRBJ1-2, with TRBD1 as a possible D gene (6 bases). The CDR3 extends over 14 amino acids. The V gene's germline CDR1 is SGHDN and CDR2 FVKESK. V was cut by 4 bases and J by 8 bases, with 17 bases left in between.

The rearrangement uses TRBV7-9 and TRBJ1-2; D uncertain. The V gene's germline CDR1 is SEHNR and CDR2 FQNEAQ (reference sequence). This CDR3 comprises 14 residues. The V end lost 0 bases, the J end lost 5 bases, and 10 bases lay between the germline ends. The CDR3 region is CASSLAGQTYGYTF. The CDR3 DNA follows: TGTGCCAGCAGCTTAGCCGGCCAGACATATGGCTACACCTTC. Variable domain in full (rest from reference TRBV7-9 and TRBJ1-2): DTGVSQNPRHKITKRGQNVTFRCDPISEHNRLYWYRQTLGQGPEFLTYFQNEAQLEKSRLLSDRFSAERPKGSFSTLEIQRTEQGDSAMYLCASSLAGQTYGYTFGSGTRLTVV.

The V and J genes are TRBV5-1 and TRBJ2-1; 10 bases are shared with TRBD2. Germline-derived CDR1 and CDR2 are SGHRS and YFSETQ. This CDR3 contains 15 residues. The V and J ends lost 0 bases and 9 bases, in that order; junction bases with no gene match: 6. The CDR3 sequence: CASSLELAGESEQFF. In DNA form, the CDR3 reads TGCGCCAGCAGCTTGGAGCTAGCGGGAGAGTCTGAGCAGTTCTTC. Drawing the rest from reference TRBV5-1 and TRBJ2-1, the complete variable domain is KAGVTQTPRYLIKTRGQQVTLSCSPISGHRSVSWYQQTPGQGLQFLFEYFSETQRNKGNFPGRFSGRQFSNSRSEMNVSTLELGDSALYLCASSLELAGESEQFFGPGTRLTVL.

The CDR3: CASSEYQGNTEAFF. The CDR3 nucleotides are TGTGCCAGCAGTGAATATCAGGGGAACACTGAAGCTTTCTTT. The chain joins TRBV6-1 to TRBJ1-1, with a weak D call TRBD1 (5 bases). V lost 2 bases to trimming and J lost 1 base, with 8 bases between them. Germline CDR1 is MNHNS and CDR2 is SASEGT. The CDR3 length is 14 residues.

This rearrangement joins TRBV2 to TRBJ1-5, with D maybe TRBD1 (6 bases). V was trimmed by 4 bases and J by 4 bases, leaving 11 bases between them. Germline CDR1 is SNHLY and CDR2 is FYNNEI. There are 14 residues in the CDR3. The CDR3 spells CASSGLQGNQPQHF. The DNA of the CDR3 is TGTGCCAGCAGTGGGCTACAGGGTAATCAGCCCCAGCATTTT.

The rearrangement links TRBV11-3 to TRBJ2-1; 7 nucleotides line up with TRBD2. Per germline, CDR1 SGHNT and CDR2 YENEEA. The V segment lost 5 bases and the J segment 7 bases; nucleotides outside the gene matches: 8. The CDR3 has 14 residues. CDR3: CASSRTSGRNEQFF. The CDR3 nucleotides read TGTGCCAGCAGCCGGACCTCCGGGAGGAATGAGCAGTTCTTC.

V is TRBV11-1 and J is TRBJ2-1; D is undetermined. This CDR3 region has 14 residues. Germline CDR1 SGHAT, CDR2 FQDESV (reference sequence). Trimming stripped 4 bases from V and 4 bases from J, with 11 bases between. The CDR3 sequence: CASSSPPEYNEQFF. The CDR3 DNA follows: TGTGCCAGCAGCTCACCCCCAGAATACAATGAGCAGTTCTTC.

In its sample, this clone was seen once. The V gene is TRBV30, the J gene TRBJ2-1; TRBD2 matches at 12 bases. CDR1 and CDR2 (germline): GTSNPN, SVGIG (reference sequence). The CDR3 has 18 amino acids. V shed 2 bases, J shed 7 bases, and the junction held 15 bases outside the gene matches. The DNA of the CDR3 is TGTGCCTGGAGTCCCTATTCGGCTAGCGGGAGGGCGGGTAATGAGCAGTTCTTC. Translating it yields CAWSPYSASGRAGNEQFF.

A few counts support this clone. The V gene is TRBV5-5, the J gene TRBJ2-5; D ambiguous. Germline lookup yields CDR1 SGHKS and CDR2 YYEKEE (reference sequence). This CDR3 region has 13 residues. Trimming stripped 3 bases from V and 0 bases from J, with 6 bases between. The CDR3 is CASSSRNQETQYF. CDR3 coding DNA: TGTGCCAGCAGCTCCAGAAACCAAGAGACCCAGTACTTC.

The chain links TRBV7-2 to TRBJ1-6; no definite D call. The V end was cut by 6 bases, the J end by 6 bases, with 18 bases between. The germline V gene has CDR1 SGHTA and CDR2 FQGNSA. The CDR3 is 16 residues long. The CDR3 loop reads CASSAMASRLNSPLHF. The CDR3, as DNA: TGTGCCAGCAGTGCGATGGCATCCAGGCTTAATTCACCCCTCCACTTT.

The rearrangement uses TRBV30 and TRBJ2-7, with D tentatively TRBD1 (5 bases). Germline assignment: CDR1 GTSNPN and CDR2 SVGIG (reference sequence). The CDR3 is 12 amino acids. The ends were cut back, 3 bases at V and 6 bases at J, with 12 bases in the middle. The CDR3 spells CAWSPGSREQYF. CDR3 sequence (DNA): TGTGCCTGGAGCCCAGGGTCCCGCGAGCAGTACTTC.

The V and J genes are TRBV30 and TRBJ1-6; D is possibly TRBD1 (6 bases). The V gene lost 3 bases and the J gene lost 7 bases, with 19 bases spanning the gap. CDR3 length: 16 residues. Germline lookup yields CDR1 GTSNPN and CDR2 SVGIG (reference sequence). The CDR3 nucleotides read TGTGCCTGGAGCCCTACCACAGGGTCGGGGAATTCACCCCTCCACTTT. Translated, it gives CAWSPTTGSGNSPLHF. Full variable domain (remainder filled in from reference TRBV30 and TRBJ1-6): SQTIHQWPATLVQPVGSPLSLECTVEGTSNPNLYWYRQAAGRGLQLLFYSVGIGQISSEVPQNLSASRPQDRQFILSSKKLLLSDSGFYLCAWSPTTGSGNSPLHFGNGTRLTVT.

V usage is TRBV7-9 and J usage is TRBJ1-1; D perhaps matches TRBD1 (6 bases). The CDR3 is 13 amino acids. Per germline, CDR1 SEHNR and CDR2 FQNEAQ (reference sequence). The ends were cut back, 5 bases at V and 12 bases at J, with 19 bases in the middle. Written as DNA, the CDR3 is TGTGCCAGCAGCACAGGGTCGGTGGGTGGGACTTTCTTT. Translated, it gives CASSTGSVGGTFF.

This sequence joins TRBV7-3 and TRBJ1-1; D is possibly TRBD1 (5 bases). The CDR3 covers 14 residues. The germline gives CDR1 SGHTA, CDR2 FQGTGA. V gave up 5 bases and J gave up 0 bases, with 10 bases separating them. CDR3 sequence reads: CASSLTGVNTEAFF. CDR3 coding DNA: TGTGCCAGCAGCCTCACAGGAGTGAACACTGAAGCTTTCTTT.

This clone was picked up one time. The chain carries TRBV5-1 and TRBJ2-7, with TRBD2 as a possible D gene (5 bases). Germline CDR1 reads SGHRS; CDR2 reads YFSETQ. V was trimmed by 4 bases and J by 2 bases, leaving 13 bases between them. The CDR3 runs 14 residues. The CDR3 sequence is CASSARGGTYEQYF. CDR3 bases: TGCGCCAGCAGCGCCCGCGGAGGTACCTACGAGCAGTACTTC. The full variable domain, completed using reference TRBV5-1 and TRBJ2-7, is KAGVTQTPRYLIKTRGQQVTLSCSPISGHRSVSWYQQTPGQGLQFLFEYFSETQRNKGNFPGRFSGRQFSNSRSEMNVSTLELGDSALYLCASSARGGTYEQYFGPGTRLTVT.

The chain is built from TRBV5-1 and TRBJ1-3; TRBD1 is a possible D gene (6 bases). There are 14 residues in the CDR3. The ends were cut back, 0 bases at V and 4 bases at J, with 8 bases in the middle. CDR1 and CDR2 (germline): SGHRS, YFSETQ. The CDR3 loop is CASSLDTGGNTIYF. The CDR3 bases are TGCGCCAGCAGCTTGGATACAGGGGGAAACACCATATATTTT.

This sequence joins TRBV28 and TRBJ1-2; possibly TRBD1 for D (5 bases). CDR3 length equals 14 residues. Trimming left V 5 bases short and J 0 bases short, with 10 bases between. Germline lookup yields CDR1 MDHEN and CDR2 SYDVKM. The CDR3 is CASSTGLANYGYTF. The CDR3 DNA reads TGTGCCAGCAGTACGGGACTGGCTAACTATGGCTACACCTTC.

V and J are TRBV4-2 and TRBJ2-3; a possible D gene is TRBD2 (6 bases). Germline lookup yields CDR1 LGHNA and CDR2 YNFKEQ. Trimming took off 2 bases at V and 4 bases at J, with 13 bases between the two ends. The CDR3 runs 15 residues. The CDR3 loop is CASSQQVGGADTQYF. CDR3 in DNA: TGTGCCAGCAGCCAACAGGTGGGAGGTGCAGATACGCAGTATTTT.